Listed here are 26 T cell receptor beta chains from one sample, sequenced in a study of T-cell memory formation after mild COVID-19. TCRdb independently ran MiXCR on the 5' RACE reads; one entry per CDR3 protein. The table shows around 300,000 distinct CDR3 sequences, with 8.2% occurring only once. Material: PBMCs or a T cell subset sorted from them (not recorded which). The receptors shown here come from a man between 18 and 35 years old who had mild COVID-19 (a few samples of this study predate the infection). Cell type and time point are not known.

This clonotype was detected many times. The chain combines TRBV5-1 with TRBJ1-1; the D is unclear. V was pared by 4 bases and J by 1 base, with 8 bases between. Germline CDR1 reads SGHRS; CDR2 reads YFSETQ. This CDR3 is 13 amino acids long. The CDR3 reads CASSQESNTEAFF. CDR3 coding DNA: TGCGCCAGCAGCCAGGAATCGAACACTGAAGCTTTCTTT.

This clonotype turned up a few times. The chain uses TRBV6-6 and TRBJ1-2; 9 bases align to TRBD1. CDR1 is MNHNY, CDR2 SVGAGI, per germline (reference sequence). This CDR3 comprises 14 residues. V lost 2 bases and J lost 3; bases outside the gene matches: 1. The CDR3 spells CASSYRTGDYGYTF. The CDR3 DNA reads as TGTGCCAGCAGTTACCGGACAGGGGACTATGGCTACACCTTC.

This clonotype occurred many times. The rearrangement links TRBV3-1 to TRBJ2-1; TRBD2 agrees at 9 bases. The CDR3 is 16 amino acids. Trimming took 3 bases from V and 2 from J; bases not matched to a gene: 5. Germline CDR1 and CDR2: LGHDT and YNNKEL (reference sequence). DNA of the CDR3: TGTGCCAGCAGCCAGCGGGGGGGCCCCACCTACAATGAGCAGTTCTTC. It is translated as CASSQRGGPTYNEQFF.

The gene calls are TRBV6-6 and TRBJ2-7; D is possibly TRBD2 (7 bases). From germline, CDR1 is MNHNY and CDR2 SVGAGI (reference sequence). This CDR3 is built from 15 residues. Trimming removed 6 bases at V and 5 bases at J, with 20 bases between. The CDR3 loop reads CASSPGGQGFDEQYF. CDR3 sequence (DNA): TGTGCCAGCAGCCCGGGGGGCCAGGGGTTCGACGAGCAGTACTTC.

This rearrangement joins TRBV18 to TRBJ2-5; no firm D call. From germline, CDR1 is KGHSH and CDR2 LQKENI. Trimming stripped 5 bases from V and 3 bases from J, with 13 bases between. This CDR3 has 14 amino acids. The CDR3 protein is CASSNGRTEETQYF. The CDR3 DNA reads TGTGCCAGCTCAAACGGACGGACCGAAGAGACCCAGTACTTC.

This clonotype was found a few times. The chain employs TRBV28 and TRBJ2-7, with no clear D. The length of the CDR3 is 12 residues. V lost 4 bases and J lost 4, with 8 bases in between. From germline, CDR1 is MDHEN and CDR2 SYDVKM. Here the CDR3 reads CASSSPGYEQYV. The CDR3 DNA sequence: TGTGCCAGCAGTTCGCCTGGATACGAGCAGTACGTC.

This clonotype was found a few times. The chain couples TRBV7-6 to TRBJ1-1; weak D call: TRBD1 (5 bases). Germline V gene data show CDR1 as SGHVS and CDR2 as FNYEAQ. Deletions cut 4 bases from V and 6 bases from J, with 21 bases between. This CDR3 has 16 residues. The CDR3 DNA reads as TGTGCCAGCAGCTACACAGGAGGAGACACCCCGGCTGAAGCTTTCTTT. It translates to CASSYTGGDTPAEAFF. Combining the CDR3 with reference TRBV7-6 and TRBJ1-1 gives the whole variable domain GAGVSQSPRYKVTKRGQDVALRCDPISGHVSLYWYRQALGQGPEFLTYFNYEAQQDKSGLPNDRFSAERPEGSISTLTIQRTEQRDSAMYRCASSYTGGDTPAEAFFGQGTRLTVV.

This clonotype was recorded a few times. The gene calls are TRBV11-2 and TRBJ2-7; 8 bases are shared with TRBD1. Germline V gene lookup returns CDR1 SGHAT and CDR2 FQNNGV. This CDR3 has 15 amino acids. V dropped 1 base and J dropped 4; count of bases not matched to a gene: 6. CDR3 sequence (DNA): TGTGCCAGCAGCTTAGGAAACAGGGGGGTATACGAGCAGTACGTC. Translation: CASSLGNRGVYEQYV.

This clonotype was observed at least ten times. The V gene is TRBV7-9, the J gene TRBJ1-6; D unclear. Trimming removed 5 bases at V and 6 bases at J, with 5 bases between. CDR1 SEHNR and CDR2 FQNEAQ come from the germline V gene (reference sequence). The CDR3 covers 12 residues. The CDR3 sequence: CASSPSNSPLHF. The CDR3 bases are TGTGCCAGCAGCCCCTCTAATTCACCCCTCCACTTT.

In its sample, this clonotype was seen a few times. This chain uses TRBV19 with TRBJ2-1; D is possibly TRBD1 (6 bases). Deletions cut 6 bases from V and 10 bases from J, with 19 bases between. The germline V gene encodes CDR1 LNHDA and CDR2 SQIVND (reference sequence). This CDR3 spans 14 amino acids. CDR3 DNA sequence: TGTGCCAGTAGGATGGCCACAGGGTTTGGAGAGCAGTTCTTC. Its protein is CASRMATGFGEQFF. Based on the CDR3 plus reference TRBV19 and TRBJ2-1, the full variable domain is DGGITQSPKYLFRKEGQNVTLSCEQNLNHDAMYWYRQDPGQGLRLIYYSQIVNDFQKGDIAEGYSVSREKKESFPLTVTSAQKNPTAFYLCASRMATGFGEQFFGPGTRLTVL.

V usage is TRBV10-3 and J usage is TRBJ2-6; D uncertain. This CDR3 has 14 residues. V was shortened by 10 bases and J by 0 bases, with 10 bases between the two germline ends. Germline V gives CDR1 ENHRY, CDR2 SYGVKD. The CDR3: CANSPGSGANVLTF. DNA for the CDR3: TGTGCCAATTCGCCGGGCTCTGGGGCCAACGTCCTGACTTTC.

The J gene is TRBJ1-1, the V gene TRBV9; a possible D gene is TRBD1 (5 bases). The germline CDR1 and CDR2 sequences are SGDLS and YYNGEE. The germline V and J ends were trimmed by 0 bases and 0 bases, with 6 bases remaining between them. CDR3 length: 14 amino acids. Written as DNA, the CDR3 is TGTGCCAGCAGCGTAGGACAGATGAACACTGAAGCTTTCTTT. Translated: CASSVGQMNTEAFF.

The sample holds a few counts of this clonotype. The chain carries TRBV10-3 and TRBJ1-2; TRBD1 is a possible D gene (6 bases). V gave up 0 bases and J gave up 8 bases, with 16 bases separating them. The CDR3 is made up of 15 amino acids. From germline, CDR1 is ENHRY and CDR2 SYGVKD. In DNA form, the CDR3 reads TGTGCCATCAGTGAGTCGACGACAGGACAGAAGGGCTACACCTTC. This codes for CAISESTTGQKGYTF.

The sample holds a few counts of this clonotype. CDR3 residues: CASSVGFSGQPLEKLFF. The DNA of the CDR3 is TGTGCCAGCAGCGTAGGGTTCAGCGGACAACCCCTTGAAAAACTGTTTTTT. V gene TRBV9 combines with J gene TRBJ1-4; perhaps TRBD1 as D (5 bases). V was pared by 0 bases and J by 7 bases, with 19 bases between. This CDR3 has 17 residues. The germline gives CDR1 SGDLS, CDR2 YYNGEE. Looking up the rest from reference TRBV9 and TRBJ1-4 gives the full variable domain: DSGVTQTPKHLITATGQRVTLRCSPRSGDLSVYWYQQSLDQGLQFLIQYYNGEERAKGNILERFSAQQFPDLHSELNLSSLELGDSALYFCASSVGFSGQPLEKLFFGSGTQLSVL.

Ten or more counts support this clonotype. This rearrangement joins TRBV7-2 to TRBJ1-2; 9 nucleotides match TRBD1. The V gene's germline CDR1 is SGHTA and CDR2 FQGNSA. There are 16 residues in the CDR3. The V gene end was trimmed by 5 bases and the J gene end by 5 bases; junction bases not matched to a gene: 12. The CDR3 is CASSPAGTGKRYGYTF. Written as DNA, the CDR3 is TGTGCCAGCAGCCCAGCCGGGACAGGGAAGAGGTATGGCTACACCTTC.

In its sample, this clonotype was seen a few times. The rearrangement joins TRBV5-4 to TRBJ1-4; D is uncertain. Trimming removed 0 bases from V and 8 bases from J, with 17 bases in between. The length of the CDR3 is 16 residues. The germline V gene encodes CDR1 SGHNT and CDR2 YYREEE (reference sequence). CDR3 DNA: TGTGCCAGCAGCTTGGCCCCGGTTGGTAGCGGGGAAAAACTGTTTTTT. Its protein is CASSLAPVGSGEKLFF. Complete variable domain (other parts from reference TRBV5-4 and TRBJ1-4): ETGVTQSPTHLIKTRGQQVTLRCSSQSGHNTVSWYQQALGQGPQFIFQYYREEENGRGNFPPRFSGLQFPNYSSELNVNALELDDSALYLCASSLAPVGSGEKLFFGSGTQLSVL.

This clonotype was seen many times. This chain uses TRBV6-2 or TRBV6-3 with TRBJ2-5, with TRBD1 identical over 11 bases. The CDR3 spans 14 residues. V shed 5 bases and J 4 bases; nucleotides not matched to a gene: 3. Per the germline V gene, CDR1 is MNHEY and CDR2 is SVGEGT. In DNA form, the CDR3 reads TGTGCCAGCAGTACCGGGACAGGGGGAGAGACCCAGTACTTC. Translation: CASSTGTGGETQYF.

The chain is built from TRBV5-1 and TRBJ2-3, with D hard to call. CDR1 and CDR2 (germline): SGHRS, YFSETQ. V shed 1 base and J shed 3 bases, with 9 bases lying between them. The CDR3 covers 14 residues. The CDR3 loop is CASSLQTTTDTQYF. The CDR3 coding sequence is TGCGCCAGCAGCTTGCAAACTACTACAGATACGCAGTATTTT.

This chain uses TRBV20-1 with TRBJ1-1, with a weak D call TRBD1 (5 bases). V dropped 3 bases and J dropped 4 bases, with 15 bases sitting between them. The CDR3 runs to 14 residues. Looked up from germline, CDR1 is DFQATT and CDR2 is SNEGSKA (reference sequence). The CDR3 nucleotides are TGCAGTGCTAGGGTCGGCAGGGCGGTCACTGAAGCTTTCTTT. Translated: CSARVGRAVTEAFF.

This sequence joins TRBV6-5 and TRBJ1-4; unclear D gene. From germline, CDR1 is MNHEY and CDR2 SVGAGI. This CDR3 has 14 residues. The V end was cut by 0 bases, the J end by 8 bases, with 10 bases between. The DNA for the CDR3 is TGTGCCAGCAGTTACTCGATCCGGAGAGAAAAACTGTTTTTT. Its protein is CASSYSIRREKLFF.

The V gene is TRBV20-1, the J gene TRBJ1-1; no clear D gene. With 3 bases removed from V and 6 bases from J, the gap between germline ends came to 8 bases. Germline values: CDR1 DFQATT, CDR2 SNEGSKA (reference sequence). This CDR3 region has 11 residues. CDR3 in DNA: TGCAGTGCTAGTGGGTTTCCTGAAGCTTTCTTT. Translation gives CSASGFPEAFF.

There are a few counts of this clonotype. The chain employs TRBV5-1 and TRBJ2-5; 8 bases match TRBD2. The CDR3 covers 15 residues. The germline gives CDR1 SGHRS, CDR2 YFSETQ. The J segment lost 2 bases and the V segment lost 1 base, leaving 4 bases of the junction unmatched. The CDR3, as DNA: TGCGCCAGCAGCTTGATAGCGGGGAAACAAGAGACCCAGTACTTC. This gives the protein CASSLIAGKQETQYF. Full variable domain (outside the CDR3, taken from reference TRBV5-1 and TRBJ2-5): KAGVTQTPRYLIKTRGQQVTLSCSPISGHRSVSWYQQTPGQGLQFLFEYFSETQRNKGNFPGRFSGRQFSNSRSEMNVSTLELGDSALYLCASSLIAGKQETQYFGPGTRLLVL.

This clonotype was recorded many times. The chain carries TRBV5-1 and TRBJ2-2; either TRBD1 or TRBD2 may fit D (5 bases each). Germline-derived CDR1 and CDR2 are SGHRS and YFSETQ. This CDR3 is 13 amino acids long. The V gene lost 7 bases and the J gene lost 2 bases, with 9 bases spanning the gap. As DNA, the CDR3 is TGCGCCAGCGGGGGAGATAACACCGGGGAGCTGTTTTTT. It specifies CASGGDNTGELFF.

This clonotype is a singleton in its sample. The CDR3 region has the DNA TGTGCCAGCAGAGGTTGGGACTACAATGAGCAGTTCTTC. Translated, it gives CASRGWDYNEQFF. This chain joins TRBV27 and TRBJ2-1, with D uncertain. The germline V and J ends were trimmed by 6 bases and 3 bases, with 9 bases remaining between them. The CDR3 totals 13 residues. The germline CDR1 and CDR2 sequences are MNHEY and SMNVEV (reference sequence).

This clonotype was seen many times. The chain couples TRBV3-1 to TRBJ1-4; D is unresolved. This CDR3 is 13 amino acids long. With 0 bases removed from V and 7 bases from J, the gap between germline ends came to 6 bases. The V gene's germline CDR1 is LGHDT and CDR2 YNNKEL (reference sequence). CDR3 protein: CASSQDAGEKLFF. Written as DNA, the CDR3 is TGTGCCAGCAGCCAAGATGCGGGTGAAAAACTGTTTTTT.

This chain uses TRBV4-2 with TRBJ2-1; D ambiguous. Trimming removed 0 bases from V and 4 bases from J, with 13 bases in between. Germline CDR1 and CDR2: LGHNA and YNFKEQ. The CDR3 is made up of 16 amino acids. The CDR3 loop reads CASSQELSPGYNEQFF. The CDR3 DNA follows: TGTGCCAGCAGCCAAGAGCTCAGCCCGGGTTACAATGAGCAGTTCTTC.